This entry describes one TCR beta chain. This clone showed up just a few times. Its antigen remains undetermined. Per-base qualities were not stored, and no clone one base away is much larger. The cohort was made up of several hundred healthy bone marrow donors. All cohort members were sampled while nominally healthy, although unrecorded immune exposures were likely present. The donor tested CMV seropositive, placing the donor among the roughly 300 seropositive members of the cohort. A peripheral blood sample was collected from each donor, and TCR beta sequencing was performed on peripheral blood mononuclear cells. Genomic DNA extraction from the blood cell samples was performed with the Qiagen DNeasy Blood Extraction Kit. This specimen belongs to a study of cytomegalovirus exposure and HLA in healthy donors listed by TCRdb under 2017. A note on the overall study: According to an earlier analysis of 587 of the donors, about 180 million T cells yielded 100 million or so unique TCR beta sequences and roughly 280 Gb of sequence data. Approximately 300 gigabases of sequencing data and around 85 million unique TCR sequences made up an early release that covered 500 to 650 HLA-typed donors. The genetic ancestry cluster associated with self-reported Caucasian donors included around 76% of the roughly 380 genotyped donors. The aim of the study was to test whether cataloging public T cell receptors could identify signatures of past pathogen exposure. Using immunosequencing, the study profiled T cell repertoires from 550 to 750 subjects and related those repertoires to cytomegalovirus serostatus. Along with the approximately 600-subject first cohort, a separate validation cohort of around 110 different subjects was used. High-throughput TCR immunosequencing, statistical association of individual TCRs with disease status, and machine learning were combined to predict cytomegalovirus infection status. To study patterns of TCR occurrence, a later analysis re-analyzed previously published TCR beta repertoires from 700 or so donors and added high-resolution HLA genotyping. Rather than drawing on any new phenotypic data, the later analysis identified candidate immune exposures from TCR beta sequences and the way those sequences occurred across donors. An earlier analysis of approximately 580 of the donors used high-throughput TCR beta sequencing to judge whether each TCR beta V gene segment behaved as functional or pseudogenic. Alongside the repertoire data, information on donor age, sex, ethnicity and CMV serostatus was compiled. A later genetic analysis used genome-wide SNP genotypes for about three fifths of the 666 donors, treating that subset as a discovery cohort. Every repertoire in the discovery cohort had been generated on one and the same sequencing platform. Both class I and class II loci were covered by HLA typing, at four-digit resolution. Typing coverage differed by locus: A, B, C, DRB1 and DQB1 were typed in roughly 629-630 donors, DQA1 in 522, DPA1 in nearly 610, and DPB1 in around 490. Because of strong linkage in the cohort, roughly five DR-DQ haplotypes were treated as single units for association and clustering. Across about 380 genotyped donors of the cohort, an average of about 240,000 unique TCR beta nucleotide sequences per donor were sequenced, and roughly 20% of those sequences were non-productive. Summary of the overall study and its limitations: The study gave a list of about 150 TCR beta chains associated with cytomegalovirus. According to a later genetic analysis, donors in an Asian-associated ancestry cluster had fewer N-insertions in productive TCRs than the approximately 670-donor mean. HLA typing was unavailable for some donors at each locus, so association tests used only the typed subset. A later analysis found that most CMV-associated TCR beta chains appeared HLA-restricted, with HLA associations seemingly driven largely by CMV exposure. In a later analysis, several top co-occurrence clusters were reported to appear linked to parvovirus B19, influenza, CMV and Epstein-Barr virus. The presence/absence analyses assumed that sequencing depth was roughly uniform across donors, and that assumption may not be true. Only TCR beta chains were sequenced in this cohort, and the absence of alpha or paired-chain data limited detectable features. Broadly in line with IMGT annotations, most TCR beta V segments showed up in productive rearrangements about 87% or about 30% of the time in an earlier analysis of about 500 of the donors. A further reported finding was that TCR beta sequences accurately predicted the HLA-A and HLA-B alleles for most subjects in the first cohort. Across donors, most TCR sequences were observed very rarely, whereas some public TCRs were present in many individuals. In vitro tests confirmed that a few of the cytomegalovirus-associated TCR beta chains recognize cytomegalovirus antigens. Some IMGT-functional V segments, including TRBV6-2 and TRBV6-3, could not be distinguished by the 87-base-pair reads and were therefore excluded. The earlier analysis of about 600 of the donors excluded 15 to 20 rarely observed V segments, including chromosome 9 orphons, because counts were too low. A later analysis found that HLA-associated TCR beta chains were more clonally expanded and had lower generation probabilities than equally common non-associated chains. V-gene and J-gene trimming of TCR beta chains was associated with a missense DCLRE1C variant in a later genetic analysis, and the association was replicated in an independent cohort. A later analysis found that TCR association rates varied across HLA loci, with DRB1 alleles showing the most associated TCRs and HLA-C alleles the fewest. For the cohort, immune exposure information was limited to CMV serostatus. Assigning TCR associations to individual alleles was difficult when HLA alleles, especially DR and DQ, strongly co-occurred. In both the original and validation cohorts, the classifier was reported to diagnose cytomegalovirus status with high specificity and sensitivity. Specific HLA alleles were associated with 15,000 to 20,000 TCR beta sequences at a false discovery rate of 0.05 in a later analysis. A cluster of highly shared sequence variants was judged likely to represent a technical artifact of the sequencing pipeline. Linkage disequilibrium might explain the correlated functional status among segregating V segments, but an unknown experimental factor could not be excluded. The authors suggested that the approach could potentially be extended to other disease states and immunological phenotypes.

From its cysteine to its phenylalanine, the CDR3 spans 16 amino acids. Just the 48-base CDR3 DNA is kept, in frame starting at base 1. The germline V and J ends show losses of 4 bases and 2 bases respectively, and no gene match explains 8 bases of the junction. The germline V gene gives CDR1 as SNHLY and CDR2 as FYNNEI. Library preparation employed the immunoSEQ multiplex PCR assay. The multiplex PCR relied on a mix of 60 forward primers for TCR Vbeta segments and 13 reverse primers for TCR Jbeta segments. The CDR3 region of rearranged TCR beta genes was amplified from genomic DNA by a multiplex PCR assay. The amplified TCR beta libraries were sequenced on the Illumina HiSeq System as 87-base-pair reads. As for the original processing: A later analysis tallied tens of millions of unique TCR beta chains across the 700 or so repertoires, and some 10 million of those chains were shared by two or more donors. To remove PCR and sequencing errors, raw reads were error-corrected and collapsed into unique sequences using a nearest-neighbor algorithm that merged closely related sequences. To assign V, D and J gene segments, CDR3 sequences were aligned to IMGT reference sequences. Each retained sequence needed at least a six-nucleotide match to both a V gene segment and a J gene segment. Rearrangements were classified as productive when the CDR3 lacked stop codons and remained in frame with V and J, and all other rearrangements were classified as non-productive. CDR3 was defined according to IMGT convention as the region running from the second conserved V-encoded cysteine to the conserved J-encoded phenylalanine. Sequences without an unambiguous match to a single V gene segment were excluded from the earlier analysis of a few hundred of the donors. An earlier analysis of a few hundred of the donors called V segments functional above 56.7% productive rearrangements and segregating when the between-donor standard deviation exceeded 5%. A statistical classification framework was developed to diagnose cytomegalovirus status using the catalog of TCR beta chain sequences. A later analysis assigned V and J genes by comparing TCR nucleotide sequences with IMGT/GENE-DB human TR gene sequences. In a later analysis, CDR3 sequences and most-parsimonious VDJ recombination scenarios were assigned using the TCRdist pipeline. In a later analysis, each TCR beta chain was defined by its CDR3 amino acid sequence together with its V-gene family, and reads lacking a unique V-gene family were excluded. To address suspected cross-contamination and a sequencing artifact, a later analysis removed 592 highly shared, low-generation-probability nucleotide sequences. In a later analysis, a clonal expansion index was calculated for each public chain from normalized within-repertoire ranks of inferred template counts. Generation probabilities in a later analysis came from a VDJ recombination model fitted to out-of-frame rearrangements, and those results were checked against IGoR. Hypergeometric tests were used in a later analysis to score TCR-TCR, TCR-HLA and TCR-CMV co-occurrence, with a repertoire-size bias correction applied to the TCR pairs. False discovery rates were estimated in a later analysis by permuting HLA or CMV assignments 20 times. A later analysis grouped co-occurring TCRs with DBSCAN, adding TCRdist sequence similarity when clustering within HLA-allele-positive subsets. For co-occurrence clustering, repertoires with fewer than 30,000 or more than 120,000 public chains were excluded, along with about five repertoires with anomalous nucleotide sharing. TCRdb provides this immuneACCESS table in a form limited to in-frame rearrangements. Some clones are lacking; in checked studies, under half of them reflect an unresolved V gene, and why the rest are absent is not known. V and J calls and clone size are as listed in that table; D and trimming were resolved from the DNA. The sample yields around 160,000 clones; 75% to 90% were counted once. Of the sample, about a tenth falls within the top ten clones.

The material sequenced was PBMCs. This clonotype originated in a man younger than 35 in good health and CMV-seropositive. Recombination connected TRBV2 to TRBJ2-5; 9 of the junction bases match TRBD2. The CDR3 protein sequence reads: CASSVGSGGQQETQYF. In nucleotides, the sequence is TGTGCCAGCAGTGTAGGGAGCGGGGGGCAGCAAGAGACCCAGTACTTC.